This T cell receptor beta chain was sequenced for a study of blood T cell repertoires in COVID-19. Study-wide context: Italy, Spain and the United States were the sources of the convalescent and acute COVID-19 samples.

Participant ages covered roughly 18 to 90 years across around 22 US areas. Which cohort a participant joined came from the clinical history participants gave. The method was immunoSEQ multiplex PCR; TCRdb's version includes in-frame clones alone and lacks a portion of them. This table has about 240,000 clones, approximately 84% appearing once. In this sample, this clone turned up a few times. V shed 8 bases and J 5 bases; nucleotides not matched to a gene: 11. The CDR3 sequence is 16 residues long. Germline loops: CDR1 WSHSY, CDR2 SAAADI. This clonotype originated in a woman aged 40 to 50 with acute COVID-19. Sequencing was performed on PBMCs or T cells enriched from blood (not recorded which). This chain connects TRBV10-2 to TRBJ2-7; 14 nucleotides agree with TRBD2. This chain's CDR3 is CASEGRLAGGGDEQYF. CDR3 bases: TGCGCCAGCGAAGGCCGACTAGCGGGAGGGGGTGACGAGCAGTACTTC.